These 2 T cell receptor beta chains were all obtained from the same sample, sequenced in a study of T cell repertoires in aging, cancer and after chemotherapy. Rearranged V-D-J TRB sequences were amplified with a mixed TRB-A/B primer pool. One entry per CDR3 protein results from TCRdb running MiXCR on the multiplex PCR reads. This sample has about 5,700 distinct CDR3 sequences, with 35% to 55% found just once. Amplification of TCR beta used genomic DNA extracted from peripheral blood. Material for sequencing was blood. These receptors all come from a human donor with a blood cancer.

On this clonotype: A much larger clone lies a single base off, so this may be a read error. The V and J genes are TRBV29-1 and TRBJ2-1; maybe TRBD1 (6 bases). The CDR3 covers 14 residues. Germline V gene sequence: CDR1 SQVTM, CDR2 ANQGSEA. For the CDR3, the DNA is TGCAGGGTGCCTTACCATACGGGACAAGGTGAGCAGTTCTTC. As protein: CRVPYHTGQGEQFF.

This clonotype came up a few times. The rearrangement links TRBV20-1 to TRBJ2-3; 11 bases agree with TRBD2. CDR3 size: 15 residues. V was pared by 3 bases and J by 2 bases, with 4 bases of the junction left unmatched. Per germline, CDR1 DFQATT and CDR2 SNEGSKA (reference sequence). This chain's CDR3 is CSASKTSGTTDTQYF. The CDR3, as DNA: TGCAGTGCTAGTAAGACTAGCGGGACCACAGATACGCAGTATTTT.